The TCR beta chain under discussion was sequenced for a study of early T cells in non-severe SARS-CoV-2 infection. Overall study: Whole-blood bulk RNA, unsorted, was sequenced, and chains were unpaired.

Study outcomes and limitations: Matching against VDJdb likely underestimated virus-specific expansions, favoring anti-spike CD8.

This clonotype was observed a few times. Its antigen is undetermined. Germline-derived CDR1 and CDR2 are MNHEY and SVGEGT. V lost 7 bases and J lost 1; bases outside the gene matches: 4. The CDR3 spans 14 residues. Individual cDNA molecules were tagged with unique molecular identifiers, the study reported. One entry per CDR3 protein, called by TCRdb with MiXCR from the 5' RACE reads. Altogether around 60,000 distinct CDR3 sequences are present, roughly 10% being singletons, with the ten largest covering about 2.8%. The specimen was whole blood, collected at baseline. This TCR came from an adult who was a healthcare worker with PCR-confirmed SARS-CoV-2 infection or an uninfected control (not recorded which). The chain uses TRBV6-2 or TRBV6-3 and TRBJ1-1; 9 positions match TRBD1. For the CDR3, the DNA is TGTGCCAGCAAAAGGACAGGGGCGAACACTGAAGCTTTCTTT. Encoded protein: CASKRTGANTEAFF.